The clone carrying this T cell receptor (beta chain) was recorded many times. Preparation of the TCRbeta library involved a method that used unique molecular identifiers. TCRdb itself ran the PCR reads through MiXCR, one entry per CDR3 protein. The sample lists 190,000 or so distinct CDR3 sequences, around 6.8% occurring once. The entry originates in a study of T-cell reconstitution after alpha-beta-depleted transplantation in children. Source: PBMCs from the stem cell graft donor, taken from the stem cell graft. This clonotype originated in a human donor who donated a stem cell graft to a child with Wiskott-Aldrich syndrome.

As DNA, the CDR3 is TGTGCCAGCAGTTTTTTAGAGGCCGGGGAGCTGTTTTTT. Translating it yields CASSFLEAGELFF. V is TRBV12-3 or TRBV12-4 and J is TRBJ2-2; D is uncertain. The CDR3 loop spans 13 amino acids. V was clipped by 3 bases and J by 6 bases, with 8 bases between them.